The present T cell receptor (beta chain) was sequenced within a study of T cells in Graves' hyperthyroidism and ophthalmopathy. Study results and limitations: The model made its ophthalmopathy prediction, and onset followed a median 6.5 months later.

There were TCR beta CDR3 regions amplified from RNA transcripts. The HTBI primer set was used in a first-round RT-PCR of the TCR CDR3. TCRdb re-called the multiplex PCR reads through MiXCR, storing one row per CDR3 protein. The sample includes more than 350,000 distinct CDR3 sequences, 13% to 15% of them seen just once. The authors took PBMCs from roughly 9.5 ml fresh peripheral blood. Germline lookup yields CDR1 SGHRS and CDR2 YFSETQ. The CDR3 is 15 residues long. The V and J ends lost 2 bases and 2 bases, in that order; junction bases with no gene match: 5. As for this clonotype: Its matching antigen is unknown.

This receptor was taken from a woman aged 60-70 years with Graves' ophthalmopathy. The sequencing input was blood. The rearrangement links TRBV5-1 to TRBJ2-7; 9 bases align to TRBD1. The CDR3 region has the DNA TGCGCCAGCAGCTTTCTCGGACAGGGGCCCTACGAGCAGTACTTC. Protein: CASSFLGQGPYEQYF.